This T cell receptor beta chain appears in the sequencing data of a study of T cell responses to AZD1222 COVID-19 vaccine. Study conclusions and caveats: Baseline seropositives among AZD1222 recipients totaled only 5 to 7. Along spike, vaccine-associated CD4 TCRs were found throughout, with dominance at 160-218 and 743-854.

Turning to this clone: Its antigen is unidentified.

Clones were read by immunoSEQ multiplex PCR, and TCRdb kept only the in-frame ones, dropping some. The sample comprises about 120,000 clones, around 85% of which are singletons, and more than 3% rests with the top ten. The CDR3 is 15 residues long. J lost 1 base, V lost 10 bases, and 8 bases had no gene match. The V gene's germline CDR1 is MNHEY and CDR2 SVGAGI. The V and J genes are TRBV6-5 and TRBJ1-2, with 11 nucleotides matching TRBD1. Here the sequenced sample was peripheral blood, taken on day 0 of MenACWY control vaccination. The TCR originated in an adult in good health. The CDR3 DNA is TGTGCCACCAAGGACAGGGGGCTCCTTAACTATGGCTACACCTTC. This codes for CATKDRGLLNYGYTF.